Below, 22 T cell receptor beta chains from the same sample are listed, as sequenced in a study of naive and memory T cell subsets. Two oligonucleotides, mixed equimolar, formed the beta constant-region primer covering TRBC1 and TRBC2. TCRdb itself ran the UMI-ligation and nested PCR reads through MiXCR, one entry per CDR3 protein. The sample lists 150,000 or so distinct CDR3 sequences, 17% occurring once. The sample comprised naive CD4+ T cells from blood. The receptor source for this set is a human donor in good health.

This clonotype was found a few times. The rearrangement uses TRBV5-1 and TRBJ1-2; tentatively, D is TRBD1 (6 bases). V was shortened by 3 bases and J by 12 bases, with 18 bases between the two germline ends. The CDR3 runs 13 residues. Germline CDR1 reads SGHRS; CDR2 reads YFSETQ. CDR3 bases: TGCGCCAGCAGCTCTTTGGACAGTCCGTTGCACACCTTC. Translating gives CASSSLDSPLHTF.

This chain joins TRBV19 and TRBJ1-1; D remains ambiguous. The V and J ends lost 11 bases and 7 bases respectively, with 17 bases between them. The CDR3 loop spans 12 amino acids. The germline V gene encodes CDR1 LNHDA and CDR2 SQIVND (reference sequence). CDR3 protein: CARYREENEAFF. CDR3 DNA: TGTGCCCGATACCGGGAAGAGAATGAAGCTTTCTTT.

This clonotype came up many times. The chain carries TRBV28 and TRBJ2-5, with TRBD2 as a possible D gene (5 bases). Trimming took off 2 bases at V and 5 bases at J, with 12 bases between the two ends. This CDR3 spans 14 amino acids. Germline loops: CDR1 MDHEN, CDR2 SYDVKM. CDR3 bases: TGTGCCAGCAGTTTACGAGGGATCATGGAGACCCAGTACTTC. Its protein product is CASSLRGIMETQYF.

V is TRBV19 and J is TRBJ2-7, with D unclear. Germline CDR1 and CDR2: LNHDA and SQIVND (reference sequence). The CDR3 has 13 amino acids. Trimming shortened V by 5 bases and J by 0 bases, and 8 bases separated the two germline ends. CDR3 residues: CASSVTSSYEQYF. The CDR3 bases are TGTGCCAGTAGTGTCACGTCCTCCTACGAGCAGTACTTC.

The J gene is TRBJ1-1, the V gene TRBV28; D is unresolved. The germline V gene has CDR1 MDHEN and CDR2 SYDVKM. This CDR3 has 15 residues. V was clipped by 1 base and J by 5 bases, with 14 bases between them. DNA of the CDR3: TGTGCCAGCAGTTTATTTTCCAGGCCGAGGACTGAAGCTTTCTTT. Residues: CASSLFSRPRTEAFF.

The V gene is TRBV7-2, the J gene TRBJ1-3, with D unclear. Between the trimmed V and J ends, which lost 5 bases and 6 bases, there was a span of 29 bases. The CDR3 is 19 amino acids. CDR1 is SGHTA, CDR2 FQGNSA, per germline. Written as DNA, the CDR3 is TGTGCCAGCAGCCTTCGGGCCTCAATTGGATTCCCCCGTAAAAACACCATATATTTT. Its translation is CASSLRASIGFPRKNTIYF.

The chain joins TRBV18 to TRBJ1-3; D not certain. Germline V gene lookup returns CDR1 KGHSH and CDR2 LQKENI. Trimming left V 3 bases short and J 2 bases short, with 11 bases between. The CDR3 is made up of 15 amino acids. The CDR3 region has the DNA TGTGCCAGCTCACCCTGGGAGCCGACTGGAAACACCATATATTTT. It is translated as CASSPWEPTGNTIYF.

This clonotype appeared a few times. The genes are TRBV4-1 and TRBJ1-6; D unclear. CDR3 length: 17 residues. Trimming left V 1 base short and J 3 bases short, with 13 bases between. Germline values: CDR1 MGHRA, CDR2 YSYEKL. The CDR3 region is CASSQGPQKSYNSPLHF. The CDR3 nucleotides read TGCGCCAGCAGCCAAGGGCCCCAGAAGAGCTATAATTCACCCCTCCACTTT.

The table lists this clonotype with a few counts. The J gene is TRBJ2-3, the V gene TRBV5-4; 14 bases align to TRBD2. V was clipped by 4 bases and J by 4 bases; unmatched bases: 5. There are 16 residues in the CDR3. The germline V gene has CDR1 SGHNT and CDR2 YYREEE (reference sequence). CDR3 DNA sequence: TGTGCCAGCAGCGTTGGACTAGCGGGAGGAGCAGATACGCAGTATTTT. Its translation: CASSVGLAGGADTQYF.

The chain links TRBV4-3 to TRBJ2-7; no definite D call. Between the trimmed V and J ends, which lost 3 bases and 4 bases, there was a span of 16 bases. The CDR3 consists of 15 residues. CDR1 is LGHNA, CDR2 YSLEER, per germline. Written as DNA, the CDR3 is TGCGCCAGCAGCCAGGAAGGGCATCCCCGTTACGAGCAGTACTTC. Amino acids: CASSQEGHPRYEQYF.

This clonotype was observed a handful of times. This chain connects TRBV7-9 to TRBJ2-5; TRBD1 matches 9 bases. This CDR3 contains 14 residues. CDR1 SEHNR and CDR2 FQNEAQ come from the germline V gene (reference sequence). V was clipped by 8 bases and J by 4 bases; unmatched bases: 8. CDR3 region: CASGRGQGGETQYF. As DNA, the CDR3 is TGTGCCAGCGGTCGGGGACAGGGTGGAGAGACCCAGTACTTC.

V is TRBV19 and J is TRBJ2-5; 9 bases fit TRBD1. Germline CDR1 and CDR2: LNHDA and SQIVND (reference sequence). Trimming cost V 5 bases and J 0 bases; bases outside gene matches: 4. This CDR3 region has 15 residues. The CDR3 DNA follows: TGTGCCAGTAGTTCGGGACAGGGTAACCAAGAGACCCAGTACTTC. Encoded protein: CASSSGQGNQETQYF. Together with reference TRBV19 and TRBJ2-5, the CDR3 gives the full variable domain: DGGITQSPKYLFRKEGQNVTLSCEQNLNHDAMYWYRQDPGQGLRLIYYSQIVNDFQKGDIAEGYSVSREKKESFPLTVTSAQKNPTAFYLCASSSGQGNQETQYFGPGTRLLVL.

This clonotype showed up many times. This chain connects TRBV12-3 or TRBV12-4 to TRBJ1-4; D uncertain. Trimming removed 6 bases at V and 0 bases at J, with 2 bases between. The length of the CDR3 is 12 residues. CDR3 sequence reads: CASRTTNEKLFF. In nucleotides, the CDR3 is TGTGCCAGCAGAACAACTAATGAAAAACTGTTTTTT.

The chain has TRBV28 and TRBJ1-5, with D uncertain. Germline loops: CDR1 MDHEN, CDR2 SYDVKM. This CDR3 has 14 amino acids. The V and J ends lost 2 bases and 3 bases respectively, with 8 bases between them. DNA of the CDR3: TGTGCCAGCAGTTTAAGGGCCTTCAATCAGCCCCAGCATTTT. This encodes CASSLRAFNQPQHF.

The chain is built from TRBV6-2 or TRBV6-3 and TRBJ2-3; TRBD2 is a possible D gene (5 bases). CDR1 and CDR2 from the germline V gene are MNHEY and SVGEGT. Trimming took off 9 bases at V and 6 bases at J, with 13 bases between the two ends. The CDR3 is made up of 12 amino acids. As DNA, the CDR3 is TGTGCCAGTTCCCAGACTAAGGATACGCAGTATTTT. Amino acid sequence: CASSQTKDTQYF.

The V and J genes are TRBV29-1 and TRBJ2-3; TRBD2 agrees at 7 bases. The CDR3 consists of 13 residues. The V segment lost 6 bases and the J segment 2 bases; nucleotides outside the gene matches: 5. Germline loops: CDR1 SQVTM, CDR2 ANQGSEA. The DNA for the CDR3 is TGCAGCGTGAGAGCGGGGTCCACAGATACGCAGTATTTT. It encodes CSVRAGSTDTQYF.

The rearrangement links TRBV27 to TRBJ2-3, with TRBD1 matching over 9 bases. Trimming cost V 0 bases and J 3 bases; bases outside gene matches: 1. Per the germline V gene, CDR1 is MNHEY and CDR2 is SMNVEV (reference sequence). CDR3 length: 15 residues. CDR3 residues: CASSLSGQGTDTQYF. CDR3 coding DNA: TGTGCCAGCAGTTTATCCGGACAGGGGACAGATACGCAGTATTTT.

The chain uses TRBV28 and TRBJ2-7, with TRBD2 matching over 7 bases. The CDR3 totals 15 residues. From germline, CDR1 is MDHEN and CDR2 SYDVKM. Trimming removed 6 bases from V and 1 base from J; junction bases left unmatched: 9. This CDR3 reads CASRGGYSGSYEQYF. Here the CDR3 DNA reads TGTGCCAGCAGGGGGGGGTACAGTGGGTCCTACGAGCAGTACTTC.

The chain recombines TRBV6-5 with TRBJ1-6, with D hard to call. The CDR3 runs to 15 residues. Between the trimmed V and J ends, which lost 8 bases and 3 bases, there was a span of 14 bases. CDR1 is MNHEY and CDR2 is SVGAGI in the germline V gene. In nucleotides, the CDR3 is TGTGCCAGCCGCAAAGGTCGGGACTATAATTCACCCCTCCACTTT. Translating gives CASRKGRDYNSPLHF.

This sequence joins TRBV20-1 and TRBJ2-5; D is unclear. Germline V gene sequence: CDR1 DFQATT, CDR2 SNEGSKA (reference sequence). V lost 0 bases and J 5 bases, leaving 7 bases between the germline ends. This CDR3 is built from 12 residues. The CDR3 region is CSAREGRETQYF. CDR3 coding DNA: TGCAGTGCTAGAGAGGGCAGGGAGACCCAGTACTTC.

J is TRBJ2-2 and V is TRBV9; D not resolved. The CDR3 totals 15 residues. Germline CDR1 SGDLS, CDR2 YYNGEE. The germline V and J ends were trimmed by 4 bases and 4 bases, with 14 bases remaining between them. CDR3 protein: CASSSMGEGTGELFF. DNA of the CDR3: TGTGCCAGCAGCTCTATGGGCGAAGGCACCGGGGAGCTGTTTTTT.

The chain has TRBV20-1 and TRBJ2-7; 7 bases align to TRBD2. The CDR3 is 14 residues long. From germline, CDR1 is DFQATT and CDR2 SNEGSKA (reference sequence). V dropped 0 bases and J dropped 4; count of bases not matched to a gene: 6. Written as DNA, the CDR3 is TGCAGTGCTAGAGAGCGGGAGATCCGTTACGAGCAGTACTTC. This codes for CSAREREIRYEQYF.